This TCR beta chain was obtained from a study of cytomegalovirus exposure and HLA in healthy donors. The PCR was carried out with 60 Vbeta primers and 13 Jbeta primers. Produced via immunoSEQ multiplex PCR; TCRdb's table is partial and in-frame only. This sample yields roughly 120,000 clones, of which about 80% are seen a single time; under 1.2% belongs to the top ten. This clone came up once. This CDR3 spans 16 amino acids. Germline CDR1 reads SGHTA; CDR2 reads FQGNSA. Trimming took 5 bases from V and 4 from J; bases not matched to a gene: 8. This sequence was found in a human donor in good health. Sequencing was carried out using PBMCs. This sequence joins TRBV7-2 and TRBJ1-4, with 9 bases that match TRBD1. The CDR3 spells CASSGTGSNHNEKLFF. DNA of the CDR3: TGTGCCAGCAGCGGGACAGGGAGTAATCATAATGAAAAACTGTTTTTT.